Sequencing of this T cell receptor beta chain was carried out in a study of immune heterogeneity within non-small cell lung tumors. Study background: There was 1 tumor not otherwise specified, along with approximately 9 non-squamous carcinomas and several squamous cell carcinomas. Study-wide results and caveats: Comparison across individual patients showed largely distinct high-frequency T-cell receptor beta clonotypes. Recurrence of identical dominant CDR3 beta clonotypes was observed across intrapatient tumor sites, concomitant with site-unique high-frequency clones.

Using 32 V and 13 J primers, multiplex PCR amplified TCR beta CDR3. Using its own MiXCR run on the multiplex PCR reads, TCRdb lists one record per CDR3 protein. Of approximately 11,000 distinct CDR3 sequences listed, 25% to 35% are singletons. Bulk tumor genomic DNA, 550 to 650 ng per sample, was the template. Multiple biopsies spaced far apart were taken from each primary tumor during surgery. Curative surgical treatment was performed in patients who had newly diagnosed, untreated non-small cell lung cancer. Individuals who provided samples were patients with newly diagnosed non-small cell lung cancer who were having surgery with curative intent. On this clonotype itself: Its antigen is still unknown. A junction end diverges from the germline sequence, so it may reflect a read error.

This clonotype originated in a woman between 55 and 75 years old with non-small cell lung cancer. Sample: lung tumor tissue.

The CDR3 DNA follows: TGTGCCAGCAGTTACCCCACCTCCTCGCTCGGGGAGCATTTCTTC. Residues: CASSYPTSSLGEHFF. This sequence joins TRBV6-2 or TRBV6-3 and TRBJ2-1, with D possibly being TRBD2 (5 bases). The CDR3 has 15 residues. Germline-derived CDR1 and CDR2 are MNHEY and SVGEGT.